This TCR beta chain was identified during a study of blood T cells in healthy people across ages. Study results and limitations: Donors of long life had a larger count of naive CD4+ cells and greater diversity than aged donors.

The germline V gene has CDR1 MNHEY and CDR2 SVGAGI. The ends were cut back, 6 bases at V and 1 base at J, with 9 bases in the middle. The CDR3 runs to 13 residues. With respect to this clonotype: Its antigen is as yet unknown.

Approximately 9.7 milliliters was the volume of peripheral blood drawn from each donor. Isolated PBMCs totaled at least 7 million in each sample. A second PCR, run for roughly 7 to 11 cycles, used a sample-barcoded 5' primer plus a J-beta primer mix. TCRdb reprocessed the 5' RACE reads via MiXCR and lists one record per CDR3 protein. The sample consists of nearly 800,000 distinct CDR3 sequences, 56% of them appearing once. Sample: blood. V is TRBV6-5 and J is TRBJ2-5; TRBD1 or TRBD2 may be the D gene (5 bases each). The sequence came from a middle-aged man in good health. DNA of the CDR3: TGTGCCAGCAGAAGGGACGTCCAAGAGACCCAGTACTTC. Its protein product is CASRRDVQETQYF.